This record looks at one TCR beta chain sequence and its context. In this sample, this clonotype turned up a few times. Its antigen is still unknown. One base away there is no much larger clone; base qualities are not given. The source of the sample is a study of identical twins (dated by TCRdb to 2016 to 2018). Some background on the complete study: To test whether fetal clonotypes persist, this study deep-sequenced TCR alpha and beta repertoires from monozygotic twins, from unrelated adults of various ages, and from cord blood. To rule out contamination, replicate twin experiments were performed at different times with different library preparation protocols.

Preparation of the library involved 5' RACE. These reads were obtained on an Illumina HiSeq 2000. A universal primer binding site was introduced by template switching, and a unique molecular identifier was present in the final cDNA, enabling accurate counting of TCR cDNA molecules. First-strand cDNA for TCR alpha and beta chains was synthesized from specific primers in the conserved constant-segment region. To control for contamination, every cDNA library was double barcoded, receiving both a SMART-Mk sample barcode and Illumina barcodes. Two successive PCR steps introduced TruSeq adapter sequences along with Illumina sample barcodes. The TCR alpha and beta cDNA libraries were sequenced on the Illumina HiSeq platform using custom primers. The paper's data handling went like this. Raw reads were processed with MiGEC to extract unique molecular identifiers, and MiXCR was used to determine CDR3 positions. Recombination models were inferred per individual with the repgenHMM and IGoR tools using an EM algorithm. The tcR package in R was used for shared clonotype analysis, with sharing normalized by the product of cloneset sizes. To study raw recombination free of thymic and clonal selection effects, out-of-frame nonproductive sequences were analyzed. TCRdb reran the public reads through fastp at Q25 and MiXCR, keeping productive beta chains. Records with the same CDR3 protein are collapsed into one entry carrying the most frequent genes and DNA. The V and J calls come from TCRdb's annotation, not from the publication. For this sample the table gives about 1.7 million distinct CDR3 sequences, of which about 32% were detected only once. More than 0.25% of the sample goes to the ten largest clones.

Every donor was a healthy Caucasian. V is reduced by 4 bases and J by 1 base, leaving a spacing of 8 bases between them. The CDR3, from cysteine to phenylalanine, totals 14 residues. Only the CDR3 DNA stays, 42 bases, in frame from base 1. CDR1 MGHDK and CDR2 SYGVNS are derived from the germline V gene. Overall study outcomes, separate from this receptor: Out-of-frame TCR alpha sharing in monozygotic twins was systematically underestimated by recombination models, whereas sharing between unrelated individuals was in agreement with the recombination models. Abundant cord blood beta clonotypes carried fewer insertions; young adult naive repertoires showed a weaker similar trend, while memory repertoires showed none. Compared with coincidental sharing between unrelated individuals, out-of-frame TCR alpha sequences shared between twins had an excess of sequences with low generation probability. Because the same donors could not be followed over many years, conclusions were based on cross-sectional statistical analysis. Zero-insertion analyses could be partly confounded by invariant T cells such as MAIT and iNKT, though diverse VJ usage argued against such confounding for most clonotypes. The excess sharing between twins in beta out-of-frame sequences was weaker because fewer shared sequences reduced the signal-to-noise ratio.

Sequencing was carried out using cord blood. Recombination joined TRBV25-1 with TRBJ1-5, with the D gene not confidently named. The clonotype comes from a newborn girl in good health. The CDR3 region: CASSGSTSNQPQHF. The bases are TGTGCCAGCAGTGGGAGCACGAGCAATCAGCCCCAGCATTTT.